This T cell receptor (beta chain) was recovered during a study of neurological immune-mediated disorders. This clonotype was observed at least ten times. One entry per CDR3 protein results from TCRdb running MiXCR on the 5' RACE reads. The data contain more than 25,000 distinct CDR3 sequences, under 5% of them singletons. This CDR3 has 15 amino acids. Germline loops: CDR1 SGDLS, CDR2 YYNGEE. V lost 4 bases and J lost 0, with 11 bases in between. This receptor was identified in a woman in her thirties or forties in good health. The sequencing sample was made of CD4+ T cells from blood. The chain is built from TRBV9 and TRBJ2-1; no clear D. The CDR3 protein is CASSPTESSYNEQFF. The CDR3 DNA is TGTGCCAGCAGCCCCACGGAGAGCTCCTACAATGAGCAGTTCTTC.